This paragraph reports one TCR beta chain. Its antigen remains undetermined. Base qualities were left out, and no much larger clone turns up one base away. This entry belongs to a study of blood T cell repertoires in COVID-19 (TCRdb year 2020). Context from the whole study: Samples from collaborators originated in the United States, Italy and Spain and spanned both the acute and convalescent phases of COVID-19. Samples came from the ongoing ImmuneRACE study (first 160 participants) plus 1,254 subjects from 6 global collaborators. The material from the prospective study consisted of cDNA or gDNA derived from T cells, B-cell-depleted T cells, or PBMCs. Deeply sampled blood TCRbeta repertoires from subjects exposed to, actively infected with, or recovered from COVID-19 were included in the dataset. The repertoires were released in a freely available public database meant as a resource for research on the immune response to SARS-CoV-2. Where available, HLA class I and class II types were taken from metadata supplied by the sample provider and were not determined by assay-based typing. The sample metadata nearly always contained a de-identified subject ID, COVID-19 status, age in years and sex.

Each collaborating institution followed its own protocols to collect whole blood in K2EDTA tubes. Collaborator samples were shipped for TCRbeta analysis as frozen whole blood, isolated PBMCs, or DNA extracted from either sample type. Overall study outcomes, separate from this receptor: Clinical and demographic metadata were provided uncurated, with the amount varying by source and participant.

TCRbeta CDR3 regions were amplified from genomic DNA using the immunoSEQ Assay, a bias-controlled multiplex PCR. The published analysis was carried out like this. The number of nucleated cells in each sample was estimated from the amplification of reference gene primers within the assay. To quantify the absolute abundance of each unique TCRbeta CDR3 rearrangement, sequence reads were collapsed and filtered. For each sample, productive Simpson clonality was calculated as the square root of Simpson's diversity index across productive rearrangements. TCRdb limited this immuneACCESS table to in-frame rearrangements with V and J called. A share of clones is missing; checked studies link under half to unresolved V genes, and the rest is unexplained. The DNA was the basis for D and trimming; V, J and clone size are from that table. Recorded for this sample are about 360,000 clones; 83% of them occurred a single time. The top ten clonotypes cover 3% of the sample.

This TCR was recovered from a man between 25 and 39 years old with active or convalescent COVID-19. Material for sequencing was peripheral blood.

The encoded CDR3 is CASRSPGQGNEKLFF. In nucleotides, the sequence is TGTGCCAGCAGGTCCCCGGGACAGGGAAATGAAAAACTGTTTTTT. The chain employs TRBV28 and TRBJ1-4, with TRBD1 identical over 9 junction bases. The CDR3 covers 15 residues, taking in both the cysteine and the phenylalanine. CDR3 DNA is the only sequence kept; it has 45 bases, read in frame from the first base. After removal of 6 bases from V and 5 bases from J, the junction retains 7 bases not matched to a gene. In the germline V gene, CDR1 corresponds to MDHEN and CDR2 to SYDVKM.